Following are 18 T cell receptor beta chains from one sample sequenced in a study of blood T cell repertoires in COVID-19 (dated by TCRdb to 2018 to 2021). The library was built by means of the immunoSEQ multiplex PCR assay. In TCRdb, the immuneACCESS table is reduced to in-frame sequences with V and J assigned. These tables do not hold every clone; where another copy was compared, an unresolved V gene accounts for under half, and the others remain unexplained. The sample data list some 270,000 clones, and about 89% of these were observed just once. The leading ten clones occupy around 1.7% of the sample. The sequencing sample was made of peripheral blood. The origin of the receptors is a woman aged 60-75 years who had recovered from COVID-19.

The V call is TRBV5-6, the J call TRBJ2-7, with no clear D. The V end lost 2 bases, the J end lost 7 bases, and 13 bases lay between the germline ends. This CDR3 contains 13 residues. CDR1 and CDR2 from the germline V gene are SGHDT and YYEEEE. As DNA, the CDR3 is TGTGCCAGCAGCTTAACGATGGCTAGTGAGCAGTACTTC. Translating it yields CASSLTMASEQYF.

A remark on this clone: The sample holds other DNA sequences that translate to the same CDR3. The CDR3: CASSLSGGRETQYF. The CDR3 nucleotides are TGTGCCAGCAGCCTCAGCGGGGGTCGGGAGACCCAGTACTTC. The genes are TRBV7-3 and TRBJ2-5; 8 positions agree with TRBD2. Germline loops: CDR1 SGHTA, CDR2 FQGTGA. The CDR3 has 14 residues. J lost 5 bases, V lost 5 bases, and 7 bases had no gene match.

The CDR3 loop reads CASRPDRVQDEQYF. The CDR3 DNA follows: TGTGCCAGCAGACCTGACAGGGTTCAGGACGAGCAGTACTTC. The rearrangement uses TRBV28 and TRBJ2-7; 7 nucleotides align to TRBD1. After removal of 6 bases from V and 5 bases from J, the junction contained 10 bases not matched to a gene. The CDR3 has 14 amino acids. Germline loops: CDR1 MDHEN, CDR2 SYDVKM. Supplemented by reference TRBV28 and TRBJ2-7, the full variable domain reads DVKVTQSSRYLVKRTGEKVFLECVQDMDHENMFWYRQDPGLGLRLIYFSYDVKMKEKGDIPEGYSVSREKKERFSLILESASTNQTSMYLCASRPDRVQDEQYFGPGTRLTVT.

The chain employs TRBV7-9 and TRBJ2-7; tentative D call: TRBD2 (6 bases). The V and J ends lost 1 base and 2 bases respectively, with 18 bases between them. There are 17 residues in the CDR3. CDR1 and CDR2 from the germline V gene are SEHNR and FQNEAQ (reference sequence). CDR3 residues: CASSLGLGGTITYEQYF. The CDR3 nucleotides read TGTGCCAGCAGCTTAGGGCTTGGGGGGACGATCACCTACGAGCAGTACTTC.

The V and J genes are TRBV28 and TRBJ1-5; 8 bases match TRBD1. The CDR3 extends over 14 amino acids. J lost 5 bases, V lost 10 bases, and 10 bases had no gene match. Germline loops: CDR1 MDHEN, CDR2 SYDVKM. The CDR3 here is CATVDDRGHQPQHF. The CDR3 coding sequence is TGTGCCACCGTTGATGACAGGGGACATCAGCCCCAGCATTTT. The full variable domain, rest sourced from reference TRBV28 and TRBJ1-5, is DVKVTQSSRYLVKRTGEKVFLECVQDMDHENMFWYRQDPGLGLRLIYFSYDVKMKEKGDIPEGYSVSREKKERFSLILESASTNQTSMYLCATVDDRGHQPQHFGDGTRLSIL.

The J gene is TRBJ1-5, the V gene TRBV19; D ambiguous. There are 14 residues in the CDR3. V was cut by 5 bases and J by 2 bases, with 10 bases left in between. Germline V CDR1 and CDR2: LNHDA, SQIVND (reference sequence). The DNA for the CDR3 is TGTGCCAGTAGTGAGCGGGCAGGCAATCAGCCCCAGCATTTT. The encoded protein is CASSERAGNQPQHF.

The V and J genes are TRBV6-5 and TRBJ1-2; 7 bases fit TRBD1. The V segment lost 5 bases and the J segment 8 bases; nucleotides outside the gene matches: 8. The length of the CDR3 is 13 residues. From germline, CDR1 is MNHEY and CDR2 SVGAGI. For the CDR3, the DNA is TGTGCCAGCAGTAGTAGACAGGGATACGGCTACACCTTC. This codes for CASSSRQGYGYTF.

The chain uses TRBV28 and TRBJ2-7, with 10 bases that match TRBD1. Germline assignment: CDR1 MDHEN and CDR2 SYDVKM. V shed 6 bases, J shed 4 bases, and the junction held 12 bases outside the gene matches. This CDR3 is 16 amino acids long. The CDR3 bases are TGTGCCAGCAGCCCACCCCGGACAGGGGGTTGGTACGAGCAGTACTTC. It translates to CASSPPRTGGWYEQYF.

CDR3 protein: CASFQGAGNSPLHF. Written as DNA, the CDR3 is TGTGCCAGCTTCCAGGGGGCGGGGAATTCACCCCTCCACTTT. The gene calls are TRBV28 and TRBJ1-6; 8 nucleotides match TRBD1. V shed 8 bases and J 7 bases; nucleotides not matched to a gene: 7. Germline V gene lookup returns CDR1 MDHEN and CDR2 SYDVKM. The CDR3 runs 14 residues.

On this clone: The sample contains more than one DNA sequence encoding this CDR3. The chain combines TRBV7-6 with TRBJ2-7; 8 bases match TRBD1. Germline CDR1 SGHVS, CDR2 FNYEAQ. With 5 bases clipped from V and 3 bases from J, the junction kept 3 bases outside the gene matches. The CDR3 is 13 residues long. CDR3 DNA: TGTGCCAGCAGCCTGGACAGGGTCTACGAGCAGTACTTC. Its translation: CASSLDRVYEQYF.

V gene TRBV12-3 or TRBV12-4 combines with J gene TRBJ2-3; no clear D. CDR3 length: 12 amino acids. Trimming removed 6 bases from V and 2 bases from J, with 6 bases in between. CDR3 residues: CASRIDTDTQYF. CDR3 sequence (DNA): TGTGCCAGCAGAATAGACACAGATACGCAGTATTTT.

The CDR3 nucleotides are TGTGCCAGCAGCTCTGCAGGCAGGGGTGACACTGAAGCTTTCTTT. Translated, it gives CASSSAGRGDTEAFF. The chain has TRBV5-4 and TRBJ1-1, with D tentatively TRBD1 (6 bases). V was pared by 3 bases and J by 3 bases, with 15 bases between. Germline V gene data show CDR1 as SGHNT and CDR2 as YYREEE (reference sequence). The CDR3 consists of 15 residues.

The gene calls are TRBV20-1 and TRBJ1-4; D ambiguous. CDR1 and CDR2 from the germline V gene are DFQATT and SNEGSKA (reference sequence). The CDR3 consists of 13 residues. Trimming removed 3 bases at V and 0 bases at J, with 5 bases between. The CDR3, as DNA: TGCAGTGCTAGTGACGCAACTAATGAAAAACTGTTTTTT. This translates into CSASDATNEKLFF.

As DNA, the CDR3 is TGTGCCAGCAGCTTAGCCTTGGAACAGCTTTTCTACAATGAGCAGTTCTTC. Residues: CASSLALEQLFYNEQFF. The J gene is TRBJ2-1, the V gene TRBV7-9; D ambiguous. This CDR3 has 17 residues. The germline gives CDR1 SEHNR, CDR2 FQNEAQ (reference sequence). Trimming removed 0 bases at V and 3 bases at J, with 15 bases between.

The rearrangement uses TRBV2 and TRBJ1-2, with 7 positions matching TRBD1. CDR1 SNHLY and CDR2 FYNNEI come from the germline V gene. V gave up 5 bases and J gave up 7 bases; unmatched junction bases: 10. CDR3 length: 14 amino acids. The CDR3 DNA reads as TGTGCCAGCAGTACAGGGGCCGCCGGGGGTGGCTACACCTTC. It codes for CASSTGAAGGGYTF.

The CDR3 protein is CASSLRAGGPWAEQFF. The CDR3 region has the DNA TGTGCCAGCAGCCTTCGAGCGGGGGGGCCTTGGGCTGAGCAGTTCTTC. The V call is TRBV11-3, the J call TRBJ2-1; 10 positions match TRBD2. The V and J ends lost 5 bases and 9 bases, in that order; junction bases with no gene match: 13. This CDR3 has 16 residues. Per the germline V gene, CDR1 is SGHNT and CDR2 is YENEEA.

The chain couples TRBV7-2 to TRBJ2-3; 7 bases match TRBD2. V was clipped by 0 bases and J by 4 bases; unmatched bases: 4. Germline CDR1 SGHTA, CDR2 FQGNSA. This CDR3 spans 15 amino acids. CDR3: CASSLALAVADTQYF. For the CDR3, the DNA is TGTGCCAGCAGCTTAGCCCTAGCGGTCGCAGATACGCAGTATTTT.

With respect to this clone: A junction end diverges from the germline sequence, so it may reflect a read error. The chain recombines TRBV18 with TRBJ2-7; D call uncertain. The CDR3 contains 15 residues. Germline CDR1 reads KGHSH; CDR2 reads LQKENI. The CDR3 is CASSPTSIQYSPVVF. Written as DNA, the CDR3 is TGTGCCAGCTCACCTACCTCTATTCAATACAGCCCGGTGGTCTTC. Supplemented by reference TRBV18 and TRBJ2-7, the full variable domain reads NAGVMQNPRHLVRRRGQEARLRCSPMKGHSHVYWYRQLPEEGLKFMVYLQKENIIDESGMPKERFSAEFPKEGPSILRIQQVVRGDSAAYFCASSPTSIQYSPVVFGPGTRLTVT.